Sequencing of this TCR beta chain was carried out in a study of glioma-infiltrating T cells after dendritic cell vaccination. The CDR3 sequence is 14 residues long. Germline CDR1 is MNHNS and CDR2 is SASEGT. V lost 4 bases, J lost 1 base, and 11 bases lay in between. Findings of the study overall: No direct clonality-survival link was found; a diverse polyclonal response may matter. The cohort had few patients with full blood and tumor sets.

As for this clone: The antigen remains unidentified.

The immunoSEQ assay amplified TCRB CDR3 from up to roughly 2 ug DNA. Sequenced by immunoSEQ multiplex PCR; TCRdb stores in-frame clones only, minus some. The repertoire consists of some 30,000 clones, with 85% to 95% occurring once and the leading ten covering over 2%. This clonotype originated in a human donor with glioblastoma. V usage is TRBV6-1 and J usage is TRBJ2-7; a possible D gene is TRBD2 (6 bases). Sequencing used blood, obtained before dendritic cell vaccination. CDR3 bases: TGTGCCAGCAGTGTTGCCGGGGGATCCTACGAGCAGTACTTC. Protein: CASSVAGGSYEQYF.